This passage covers 2 T cell receptor beta chains from one sample sequenced in a study of cytomegalovirus exposure and HLA in healthy donors. It was with 60 Vbeta and 13 Jbeta primers that the PCR ran. Using immunoSEQ multiplex PCR, the repertoire was profiled, and TCRdb retains in-frame clones only, with some absent. The sample has under 150,000 clones, 9.5% seen once. The source material was PBMCs. The receptors stem from a man in his thirties or forties in good health and CMV-seronegative.

The chain has TRBV11-1 and TRBJ2-5; 11 bases are a match to TRBD2. CDR3 length equals 17 residues. The trim removed 4 bases at V and 5 bases at J, leaving 12 bases unmatched. In germline, CDR1 is SGHAT, CDR2 FQDESV (reference sequence). Here the CDR3 reads CASSSSSSGRSRETQYF. The CDR3 DNA reads TGTGCCAGCAGCTCTTCTTCTAGCGGGAGGTCGAGGGAGACCCAGTACTTC.

V usage is TRBV19 and J usage is TRBJ1-5, with D unresolved. CDR1 and CDR2 (germline): LNHDA, SQIVND (reference sequence). V gave up 11 bases and J gave up 3 bases, with 14 bases separating them. There are 13 residues in the CDR3. CDR3 sequence: CACEEGLNQPQHF. The CDR3 region has the DNA TGTGCCTGCGAGGAGGGCCTCAATCAGCCCCAGCATTTT.